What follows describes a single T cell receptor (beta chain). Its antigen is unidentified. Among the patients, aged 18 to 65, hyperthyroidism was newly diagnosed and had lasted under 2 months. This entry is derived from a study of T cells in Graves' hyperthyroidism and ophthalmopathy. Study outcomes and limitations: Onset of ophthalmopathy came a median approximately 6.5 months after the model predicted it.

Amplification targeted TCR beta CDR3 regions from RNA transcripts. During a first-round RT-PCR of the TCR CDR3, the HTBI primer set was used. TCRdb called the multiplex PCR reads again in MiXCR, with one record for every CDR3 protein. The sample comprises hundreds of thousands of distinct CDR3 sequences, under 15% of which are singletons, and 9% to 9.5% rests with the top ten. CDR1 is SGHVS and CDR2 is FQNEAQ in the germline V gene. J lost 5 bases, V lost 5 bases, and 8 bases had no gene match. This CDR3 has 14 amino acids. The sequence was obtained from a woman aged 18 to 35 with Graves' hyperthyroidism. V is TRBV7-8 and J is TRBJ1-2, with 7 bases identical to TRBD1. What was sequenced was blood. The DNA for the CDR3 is TGTGCCAGCAGCCTCGGGACAGATGAATATGGCTACACCTTC. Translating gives CASSLGTDEYGYTF. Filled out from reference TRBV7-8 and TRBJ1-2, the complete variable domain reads GAGVSQSPRYKVAKRGQDVALRCDPISGHVSLFWYQQALGQGPEFLTYFQNEAQLDKSGLPSDRFFAERPEGSVSTLKIQRTQQEDSAVYLCASSLGTDEYGYTFGSGTRLTVV.